The 29 T cell receptor beta chains below were found in one sample sequenced in a study of T cell responses to AZD1222 COVID-19 vaccine. Some clones are missing from TCRdb's copy, which holds only in-frame ones; the method was immunoSEQ multiplex PCR. In the table there are about 120,000 clones, under 85% of which are singletons. The sequencing here drew on peripheral blood, taken on day 0 of AZD1222 vaccination. The source of these receptors is an adult in good health.

The chain couples TRBV6-5 to TRBJ1-6; D uncertain. CDR3 length: 11 residues. Germline V gives CDR1 MNHEY, CDR2 SVGAGI. Trimming removed 7 bases at V and 12 bases at J, with 10 bases between. DNA of the CDR3: TGTGCCAGCATCAAACTGGGACCCCTCCACTTT. The encoded protein is CASIKLGPLHF.

This clone was seen more than once but under ten times. The V gene is TRBV12-3 or TRBV12-4, the J gene TRBJ2-1; D is unclear. Trimming removed 5 bases at V and 0 bases at J, with 5 bases between. The CDR3 has 13 amino acids. The CDR3 nucleotides read TGTGCCAGCAGTCAGAGCTCCTACAATGAGCAGTTCTTC. It yields the protein CASSQSSYNEQFF.

The chain is built from TRBV5-5 and TRBJ1-3, with D unclear. In germline, CDR1 is SGHKS, CDR2 YYEKEE (reference sequence). This CDR3 has 16 residues. The V end lost 4 bases, the J end lost 3 bases, and 17 bases lay between the germline ends. CDR3 sequence: CASSPNPLSIGNTIYF. The CDR3 coding sequence is TGTGCCAGCAGCCCCAATCCTTTGAGTATTGGAAACACCATATATTTT.

The CDR3 DNA sequence: TGCGCCAGCAGCTTAGGGTCCCAACAGACCAATAACTATGGCTACACCTTC. As protein: CASSLGSQQTNNYGYTF. The J gene is TRBJ1-2, the V gene TRBV5-1; D remains ambiguous. Germline V gene sequence: CDR1 SGHRS, CDR2 YFSETQ. The CDR3 extends over 17 amino acids. V lost 2 bases and J 1 base, leaving 18 bases between the germline ends. Combining the CDR3 with reference TRBV5-1 and TRBJ1-2 gives the whole variable domain KAGVTQTPRYLIKTRGQQVTLSCSPISGHRSVSWYQQTPGQGLQFLFEYFSETQRNKGNFPGRFSGRQFSNSRSEMNVSTLELGDSALYLCASSLGSQQTNNYGYTFGSGTRLTVV.

The rearrangement links TRBV25-1 to TRBJ2-3; either TRBD1 or TRBD2 may fit D (5 bases each). From germline, CDR1 is MGHDK and CDR2 SYGVNS. The CDR3 runs 16 residues. V gave up 2 bases and J gave up 0 bases, with 12 bases separating them. CDR3 coding DNA: TGTGCCAGCAGTGAAGGGGGTAAAAATAGCACAGATACGCAGTATTTT. Encoded protein: CASSEGGKNSTDTQYF.

The gene calls are TRBV5-6 and TRBJ1-1; no clear D gene. Germline CDR1 SGHDT, CDR2 YYEEEE. The CDR3 loop spans 13 amino acids. V lost 8 bases and J 5 bases, leaving 16 bases between the germline ends. CDR3 sequence: CASSAGGGTEAFF. The CDR3 nucleotides read TGTGCCAGTTCGGCAGGAGGTGGGACTGAAGCTTTCTTT.

This chain joins TRBV4-2 and TRBJ1-1; D remains unclear. Trimming took off 1 base at V and 2 bases at J, with 11 bases between the two ends. The CDR3 loop spans 15 amino acids. CDR1 and CDR2 (germline): LGHNA, YNFKEQ. CDR3 sequence: CASSQAEGINTEAFF. Here the CDR3 DNA reads TGTGCCAGCAGCCAAGCGGAAGGGATCAACACTGAAGCTTTCTTT.

V is TRBV21-1 and J is TRBJ1-1. TRBV21-1 is listed as a pseudogene. CDR3 size: 16 residues. CDR3 DNA sequence: TGTGCCAGCACCATAAAATACCAGCTGTTGAACACTGAAGCTTTCTTT. Encoded protein: CASTIKYQLLNTEAFF.

The chain links TRBV6-5 to TRBJ2-2; D is perhaps TRBD2 (6 bases). Germline loops: CDR1 MNHEY, CDR2 SVGAGI. Trimming left V 5 bases short and J 6 bases short, with 16 bases between. CDR3 length equals 15 residues. The CDR3 DNA sequence: TGTGCCAGCAGTCCGACCTGGGGGGTAGCCGGGGAGCTGTTTTTT. Its protein product is CASSPTWGVAGELFF.

This chain uses TRBV28 with TRBJ1-5, with 7 bases fitting TRBD1. There are 15 residues in the CDR3. Trimming cost V 5 bases and J 6 bases; bases outside gene matches: 10. Germline values: CDR1 MDHEN, CDR2 SYDVKM. CDR3 DNA sequence: TGTGCCAGCAGTCCCCCAGGGGGTGTTGGTCAGCCCCAGCATTTT. It yields the protein CASSPPGGVGQPQHF.

V and J are TRBV18 and TRBJ1-1; D not certain. CDR1 and CDR2 from the germline V gene are KGHSH and LQKENI. The CDR3 length is 14 residues. V shed 8 bases and J shed 1 base, with 14 bases lying between them. Written as DNA, the CDR3 is TGTGCCAGCGCTGTGGACTCACGGAACACTGAAGCTTTCTTT. It translates to CASAVDSRNTEAFF.

The chain carries TRBV5-1 and TRBJ1-4; D call uncertain. Germline V gene sequence: CDR1 SGHRS, CDR2 YFSETQ. Trimming took off 0 bases at V and 2 bases at J, with 8 bases between the two ends. The CDR3 is made up of 15 amino acids. CDR3 residues: CASSLGDYTNEKLFF. CDR3 DNA: TGCGCCAGCAGCTTGGGGGATTATACTAATGAAAAACTGTTTTTT.

This clone was seen a handful of times. The V and J genes are TRBV19 and TRBJ2-1; a possible D gene is TRBD2 (6 bases). Trimming cost V 2 bases and J 0 bases, with 17 bases left between them. CDR3 size: 18 residues. Germline CDR1 is LNHDA and CDR2 is SQIVND (reference sequence). CDR3 DNA sequence: TGTGCCAGTAGTATACCCTTGCGGGGCTTGAGCTCCTACAATGAGCAGTTCTTC. It specifies CASSIPLRGLSSYNEQFF.

The chain joins TRBV5-4 to TRBJ1-2; possibly TRBD1 for D (6 bases). CDR3 size: 15 residues. CDR1 and CDR2 from the germline V gene are SGHNT and YYREEE (reference sequence). Trimming removed 4 bases at V and 5 bases at J, with 18 bases between. The CDR3 DNA is TGTGCCAGCAGCCAAAGGGGGAGGCAGGGGTATGGCTACACCTTC. Residues: CASSQRGRQGYGYTF.

The CDR3, as DNA: TGCGCCAGCAGGGACCCGGGACTGAGCACAGATACGCAGTATTTT. The encoded protein is CASRDPGLSTDTQYF. The V gene is TRBV10-2, the J gene TRBJ2-3; a weak D match, TRBD2 (6 bases). CDR1 is WSHSY and CDR2 is SAAADI in the germline V gene. The germline V and J ends were trimmed by 6 bases and 0 bases, with 13 bases remaining between them. This CDR3 spans 15 amino acids.

CDR3 sequence (DNA): TGTGCCAGCAGCTGGGACCCTTCCAATTCACCCCTCCACTTT. This encodes CASSWDPSNSPLHF. The rearrangement uses TRBV7-9 and TRBJ1-6; tentative D call: TRBD1 (5 bases). Germline CDR1 is SEHNR and CDR2 is FQNEAQ (reference sequence). V was pared by 4 bases and J by 7 bases, with 11 bases between. The CDR3 is made up of 14 amino acids.

The chain has TRBV5-6 and TRBJ2-7, with 10 bases aligning to TRBD1. Germline values: CDR1 SGHDT, CDR2 YYEEEE. CDR3 length equals 18 residues. Trimming at V came to 4 bases and at J to 0 bases, leaving 13 bases not matched to a gene. CDR3 residues: CASSTGTGVWVLSYEQYF. CDR3 sequence (DNA): TGTGCCAGCAGCACCGGGACAGGGGTTTGGGTCCTCTCCTACGAGCAGTACTTC.

This clone was seen only a few times. The chain carries TRBV7-9 and TRBJ1-1; 9 bases are a match to TRBD1. V lost 5 bases to trimming and J lost 5 bases; unmatched junction nucleotides: 12. From germline, CDR1 is SEHNR and CDR2 FQNEAQ (reference sequence). There are 16 residues in the CDR3. The CDR3 nucleotides read TGTGCCAGCAGCCAATCTACAGGGGGCGAAGGTACTGAAGCTTTCTTT. It translates to CASSQSTGGEGTEAFF.

This rearrangement joins TRBV11-3 to TRBJ2-3, with 11 positions matching TRBD1. Trimming at V came to 5 bases and at J to 4 bases, leaving 5 bases not matched to a gene. The CDR3 has 15 residues. CDR1 is SGHNT, CDR2 YENEEA, per germline. CDR3 in DNA: TGTGCCAGCAGCCCCAGGACAGGGGGCCCAGATACGCAGTATTTT. Translating gives CASSPRTGGPDTQYF.

The V and J genes are TRBV5-5 and TRBJ2-7; 11 bases line up with TRBD1. CDR3 size: 16 residues. V shed 1 base and J 4 bases; nucleotides not matched to a gene: 7. Germline CDR1 SGHKS, CDR2 YYEKEE (reference sequence). CDR3 nucleotides: TGTGCCAGCAGCTTGAGGCCTGGGACAGGGGGGTACGAGCAGTACTTC. This encodes CASSLRPGTGGYEQYF.

This clone appeared a few times. The gene calls are TRBV6-5 and TRBJ2-7; D may be TRBD1 or TRBD2 (5 bases each). The germline gives CDR1 MNHEY, CDR2 SVGAGI. V gave up 0 bases and J gave up 3 bases, with 12 bases separating them. CDR3 length: 15 residues. The CDR3 reads CASSYSAGSYYEQYF. DNA of the CDR3: TGTGCCAGCAGTTACTCGGCAGGGAGTTACTACGAGCAGTACTTC.

The chain combines TRBV7-9 with TRBJ1-1; a possible D gene is TRBD1 (6 bases). CDR3 size: 14 residues. Looked up from germline, CDR1 is SEHNR and CDR2 is FQNEAQ (reference sequence). V dropped 6 bases and J dropped 1 base, with 12 bases sitting between them. CDR3 loop: CASRSRGANTEAFF. DNA of the CDR3: TGTGCCAGCAGATCACGGGGGGCGAACACTGAAGCTTTCTTT.

As DNA, the CDR3 is TGTGCCAGCGGACCCGACACCGGGGAGCTGTTTTTT. Residues: CASGPDTGELFF. The chain joins TRBV2 to TRBJ2-2; D unresolved. This CDR3 spans 12 amino acids. From germline, CDR1 is SNHLY and CDR2 FYNNEI. V lost 8 bases and J lost 3, with 7 bases in between.

The chain recombines TRBV30 with TRBJ1-5, with TRBD1 identical over 7 bases. From germline, CDR1 is GTSNPN and CDR2 SVGIG (reference sequence). Trimming cost V 3 bases and J 7 bases; bases outside gene matches: 15. The CDR3 covers 16 residues. CDR3 sequence: CAWRATGTATGQPQHF. DNA for the CDR3: TGTGCCTGGAGGGCGACCGGGACAGCTACAGGCCAGCCCCAGCATTTT.

V gene TRBV7-9 combines with J gene TRBJ1-2; D is ambiguous. The V gene's germline CDR1 is SEHNR and CDR2 FQNEAQ (reference sequence). The CDR3 totals 14 residues. Trimming cost V 3 bases and J 6 bases, with 14 bases left between them. The CDR3 coding sequence is TGTGCCAGCAGCTTGTTCCAGCCAGGAGATGGCTACACCTTC. Translating gives CASSLFQPGDGYTF.

The rearrangement links TRBV3-1 (or the pseudogene TRBV3-2) to TRBJ2-4; 8 nucleotides line up with TRBD1. The germline V gene has CDR1 LGHDT and CDR2 YNNKEL (reference sequence). V lost 2 bases to trimming and J lost 4 bases; unmatched junction nucleotides: 4. CDR3 length: 15 residues. CDR3 sequence: CASSQRGQDKNIQYF. Written as DNA, the CDR3 is TGTGCCAGCAGCCAAAGGGGACAGGATAAAAACATTCAGTACTTC.

The rearrangement links TRBV12-5 to TRBJ1-3; 9 bases are shared with TRBD1. Germline V gene sequence: CDR1 LGHNT, CDR2 FRNRAP. Trimming at V came to 5 bases and at J to 2 bases, leaving 10 bases not matched to a gene. This CDR3 has 17 residues. This CDR3 reads CASGIPRGTGTGNTIYF. CDR3 sequence (DNA): TGTGCTAGTGGTATCCCCCGTGGGACAGGGACTGGAAACACCATATATTTT.

V gene TRBV30 combines with J gene TRBJ1-3; the D is unclear. The CDR3 totals 13 residues. V dropped 4 bases and J dropped 2 bases, with 9 bases sitting between them. Per the germline V gene, CDR1 is GTSNPN and CDR2 is SVGIG (reference sequence). The CDR3 loop reads CAWMEGTGNTIYF. CDR3 nucleotides: TGTGCCTGGATGGAGGGAACTGGAAACACCATATATTTT.

CDR3 sequence (DNA): TGTGCCAGTAGTGCCGACCCAAGGGGGAATTCACCCCTCCACTTT. It codes for CASSADPRGNSPLHF. This chain uses TRBV19 with TRBJ1-6, with D perhaps TRBD1 (6 bases). V lost 5 bases and J lost 7, with 15 bases in between. The CDR3 covers 15 residues. Germline V lookup: CDR1 LNHDA, CDR2 SQIVND (reference sequence). The variable domain in full, with the rest retrieved from reference TRBV19 and TRBJ1-6, is DGGITQSPKYLFRKEGQNVTLSCEQNLNHDAMYWYRQDPGQGLRLIYYSQIVNDFQKGDIAEGYSVSREKKESFPLTVTSAQKNPTAFYLCASSADPRGNSPLHFGNGTRLTVT.